A selection of T cell receptor beta chains follows, all from one sample in a study of T cells in Graves' hyperthyroidism and ophthalmopathy. TCRdb fed the multiplex PCR reads into MiXCR, producing one record per CDR3 protein. The sample records 450,000 to 700,000 distinct CDR3 sequences, approximately 44% being singletons. The sample consisted of peripheral blood or thyroid tissue (not recorded which). These receptors were obtained from a woman younger than 35 with Graves' hyperthyroidism. Each CDR3 is given with its conserved first and last residue. A D gene is named only where the DNA matches it firmly. For some rows the clone size is stated as once, few or many, or as a class when expanded; others skip it.

size: few; length: 14; J: TRBJ1-5; V: TRBV10-3; D: NA; DNA: TGTGCCATCAGTGAGGGAGGGGGCAATCAGCCCCAGCATTTT; CDR3: CAISEGGGNQPQHF
size: many; length: 14; J: TRBJ2-7; V: TRBV7-9; D: NA; DNA: TGTGCCAGCAGCCCGGCGGGGTCCTCCTACGAGCAGTACTTC; CDR3: CASSPAGSSYEQYF
size: NA; length: 12; J: TRBJ2-1; V: TRBV29-1; D: NA; DNA: TGCAGCGTTGCCCCATCCTACAATGAGCAGTTCTTC; CDR3: CSVAPSYNEQFF
size: NA; length: 13; J: TRBJ2-1; V: TRBV9; D: NA; DNA: TGTGCCAGCAGCGTAGTGGGCGTCAATGAGCAGTTCTTC; CDR3: CASSVVGVNEQFF
size: many; length: 15; J: TRBJ2-2; V: TRBV20-1; D: NA; DNA: TGCAGTGCTCTGGGGGGACCCTCCGAGGCGGGGGAGCTGTTTTTT; CDR3: CSALGGPSEAGELFF
size: many; length: 13; J: TRBJ2-7; V: TRBV11-2; D: NA; DNA: TGTGCCAGCAAATTAGGCGGGACCTACGAGCAGTACTTC; CDR3: CASKLGGTYEQYF
size: NA; length: 13; J: TRBJ1-4; V: TRBV7-6; D: NA; DNA: TGTGCTAGCCCAGGGTCAGCGAAGGAAAAACTGTTTTTT; CDR3: CASPGSAKEKLFF
size: NA; length: 15; J: TRBJ2-5; V: TRBV7-3; D: NA; DNA: TGTGCCAGCAGCCAATCTGCGGCAAGCGTCGGTACGCAGTACTTC; CDR3: CASSQSAASVGTQYF
size: few; length: 19; J: TRBJ1-2; V: TRBV7-9; D: NA; DNA: TGTGCCAGCAGCTTAATCACTTACTTGAGATCTTATAAGTCCTATGGCTACACCTTC; CDR3: CASSLITYLRSYKSYGYTF
size: NA; length: 15; J: TRBJ2-3; V: TRBV7-8; D: NA; DNA: TGTGCCAGCAGCGCGCCAGGGTTGAGCACAGATACGCAGTATTTT; CDR3: CASSAPGLSTDTQYF
size: many; length: 15; J: TRBJ1-2; V: TRBV6-2/TRBV6-3; D: NA; DNA: TGTGCCAGCAGGATCCTCGGGGAGCCGACCTATGGCTACACCTTC; CDR3: CASRILGEPTYGYTF
size: few; length: 14; J: TRBJ2-7; V: TRBV7-6; D: NA; DNA: TGTGCCAGCAGCCGGCTCACGGGCACCGGGGAGCAGTACTTC; CDR3: CASSRLTGTGEQYF
size: once; length: 13; J: TRBJ2-7; V: TRBV19; D: NA; DNA: TGTGCCAGTCTACAGGGTTACACGTTCGAGCAGTACTTC; CDR3: CASLQGYTFEQYF
size: NA; length: 17; J: TRBJ2-1; V: TRBV6-4; D: TRBD2; DNA: TGTGCCAGCAGTTACTTCTCGGGACTAGCGGGAGCAAATGAGCAGTTCTTC; CDR3: CASSYFSGLAGANEQFF
size: NA; length: 17; J: TRBJ2-5; V: TRBV2; D: TRBD1; DNA: TGTGCCAGCAGTGGTCGGAGACAGGGGAGCTACCAAGAGACCCAGTACTTC; CDR3: CASSGRRQGSYQETQYF
size: many; length: 14; J: TRBJ1-2; V: TRBV20-1; D: NA; DNA: TGCAGTGCTAGAGATCAGGGGCCGCATGTGGGCTACACCTTC; CDR3: CSARDQGPHVGYTF
size: NA; length: 19; J: TRBJ2-5; V: TRBV5-1; D: TRBD2; DNA: TGCGCCAGCAGCTTGGTACGGACTAGCGGGAGGGCCGCCCAAGAGACCCAGTACTTC; CDR3: CASSLVRTSGRAAQETQYF
size: many; length: 16; J: TRBJ2-7; V: TRBV7-9; D: TRBD2; DNA: TGTGCCAGCAGCTTAGCCTTAGCGGGAGCCGCCTACGAGCAGTACTTC; CDR3: CASSLALAGAAYEQYF
size: NA; length: 14; J: TRBJ1-1; V: TRBV29-1; D: NA; DNA: TGCAGCGTTGCTTCGTGGGGGATCAACACTGAAGCTTTCTTT; CDR3: CSVASWGINTEAFF
size: once; length: 14; J: TRBJ2-7; V: TRBV11-1; D: NA; DNA: TGTGCCAGCACCCCGGGCGCGAACACCGGGGAGCTGTACTTC; CDR3: CASTPGANTGELYF
size: NA; length: 11; J: TRBJ1-5; V: TRBV29-1; D: NA; DNA: TGCAGCCAACAGGGCAATCAGCCCCAGCATTTT; CDR3: CSQQGNQPQHF
size: once; length: 13; J: TRBJ2-7; V: TRBV2; D: NA; DNA: TGTGCCAGCAGTTACTTGGCCTCCTTCGAGCAGTACTTC; CDR3: CASSYLASFEQYF
size: once; length: 16; J: TRBJ2-6; V: TRBV19; D: NA; DNA: TGTGCCAGTAGTATTGGGAGGGGGCCTGGGGCCAACGTCCTGACTTTC; CDR3: CASSIGRGPGANVLTF
size: NA; length: 13; J: TRBJ2-2; V: TRBV29-1; D: NA; DNA: TGCAGCTTGGGTCTAGCACCCACCGGGGAGCTGTTTTTT; CDR3: CSLGLAPTGELFF
size: few; length: 15; J: TRBJ1-1; V: TRBV19; D: TRBD1; DNA: TGTGCCAGTTTGAAAGGGGGACAGGGGAACACTGAAGCTTTCTTT; CDR3: CASLKGGQGNTEAFF
size: many; length: 13; J: TRBJ2-7; V: TRBV20-1; D: NA; DNA: TGCAGTGCATTCGAGACAGACACCTACGAGCAGTACTTC; CDR3: CSAFETDTYEQYF
size: NA; length: 17; J: TRBJ2-1; V: TRBV13; D: NA; DNA: TGTGCCAGCAGCGAAGGCCCGCGGACGGATACCTACAATGAGCAGTTCTTC; CDR3: CASSEGPRTDTYNEQFF
size: many; length: 13; J: TRBJ2-5; V: TRBV2; D: NA; DNA: TGTGCCAGCAGTGACCTACGGGGCGAGACCCAGTACTTC; CDR3: CASSDLRGETQYF
size: many; length: 19; J: TRBJ2-7; V: TRBV4-1; D: TRBD2; DNA: TGCGCCAGCAGCCAAGTTCAGCCAGGTACTAGCGGGAGTAGGCTTGAGCAGTACTTC; CDR3: CASSQVQPGTSGSRLEQYF
size: many; length: 16; J: TRBJ1-4; V: TRBV9; D: NA; DNA: TGTGCCAGCAGCGTAGAAGGGGGTAGCCTTAATGAAAAACTGTTTTTT; CDR3: CASSVEGGSLNEKLFF
size: NA; length: 17; J: TRBJ2-6; V: TRBV12-3/TRBV12-4; D: NA; DNA: TGTGCCAGCAGAAAGTTACTAGGAGCCTCTGGGGCCAACGTCCTGACTTTC; CDR3: CASRKLLGASGANVLTF
size: many; length: 15; J: TRBJ1-2; V: TRBV13; D: TRBD1; DNA: TGTGCCACCGATATCCGGACAGGGCGCCCCTATGGCTACACCTTC; CDR3: CATDIRTGRPYGYTF
size: NA; length: 13; J: TRBJ1-1; V: TRBV7-9; D: NA; DNA: TGTGCCAGCAGCTTCATAGTTGGGGGGGAAGCTTTCTTT; CDR3: CASSFIVGGEAFF
size: NA; length: 11; J: TRBJ2-7; V: TRBV20-1; D: NA; DNA: TGCAGTGCTAGAGAAGTCCCTGAGCAGTACTTC; CDR3: CSAREVPEQYF
size: NA; length: 11; J: TRBJ2-7; V: TRBV20-1; D: NA; DNA: TGCAGTGCTATGAGGCGGGACGAGCAGTACTTC; CDR3: CSAMRRDEQYF
size: many; length: 15; J: TRBJ2-6; V: TRBV6-2/TRBV6-3; D: TRBD1; DNA: TGTGCCAGCAGTACGACAGGGACGGGGGCCAACGTCCTGACTTTC; CDR3: CASSTTGTGANVLTF
size: many; length: 15; J: TRBJ1-3; V: TRBV6-5; D: NA; DNA: TGTGCCAGCAGTTACTCTGTCCCCTCTGGAAACACCATATATTTT; CDR3: CASSYSVPSGNTIYF
size: many; length: 13; J: TRBJ1-1; V: TRBV7-9; D: NA; DNA: TGTGCCAGCAGCCAAAAGGGTTCCACTGAAGCTTTCTTT; CDR3: CASSQKGSTEAFF
size: few; length: 13; J: TRBJ2-2; V: TRBV5-1; D: NA; DNA: TGCGCCAGCAGCTTTGAAGGGACCGGGGAGCTGTTTTTT; CDR3: CASSFEGTGELFF
size: many; length: 18; J: TRBJ2-3; V: TRBV25-1; D: TRBD1; DNA: TGTGCCAGCAGTGAATATATGGGCGGACAGGGAAGCACAGATACGCAGTATTTT; CDR3: CASSEYMGGQGSTDTQYF
size: NA; length: 12; J: TRBJ2-7; V: TRBV2; D: NA; DNA: TGTGCCAGCAGGGTCGGCCGTTACGAGCAGTACTTC; CDR3: CASRVGRYEQYF
size: few; length: 13; J: TRBJ2-5; V: TRBV3-1; D: NA; DNA: TGTGCCAGCAGCCAAACTAGATTAGAGACCCAGTACTTC; CDR3: CASSQTRLETQYF
size: NA; length: 13; J: TRBJ2-1; V: TRBV5-1; D: NA; DNA: TGCGCCAGCGGCGTTGGACAGTACAATGAGCAGTTCTTC; CDR3: CASGVGQYNEQFF
size: NA; length: 16; J: TRBJ1-1; V: TRBV5-1; D: TRBD1; DNA: TGCGCCAGCAGCTTGTGGAGACAGGGGAAGAACACTGAAGCTTTCTTT; CDR3: CASSLWRQGKNTEAFF
size: NA; length: 14; J: TRBJ2-7; V: TRBV19; D: TRBD2; DNA: TGTGCCAGTGGTCGAGCGGGATACTCCTACGAGCAGTACTTC; CDR3: CASGRAGYSYEQYF
size: NA; length: 13; J: TRBJ2-3; V: TRBV7-9; D: NA; DNA: TGTGCCAGCAGATGCTCACATAGCGGAGCCTTGTATTTT; CDR3: CASRCSHSGALYF